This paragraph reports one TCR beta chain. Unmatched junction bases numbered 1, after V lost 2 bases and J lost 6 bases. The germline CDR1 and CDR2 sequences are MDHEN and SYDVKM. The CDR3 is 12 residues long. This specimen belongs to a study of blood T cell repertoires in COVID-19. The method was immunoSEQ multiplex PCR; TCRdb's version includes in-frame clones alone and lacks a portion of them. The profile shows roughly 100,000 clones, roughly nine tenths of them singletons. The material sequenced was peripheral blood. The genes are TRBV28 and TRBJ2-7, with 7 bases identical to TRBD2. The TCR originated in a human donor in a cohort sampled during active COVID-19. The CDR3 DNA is TGTGCCAGCAGTTTAGGGGGGGGCGAGCAGTACTTC. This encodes CASSLGGGEQYF.